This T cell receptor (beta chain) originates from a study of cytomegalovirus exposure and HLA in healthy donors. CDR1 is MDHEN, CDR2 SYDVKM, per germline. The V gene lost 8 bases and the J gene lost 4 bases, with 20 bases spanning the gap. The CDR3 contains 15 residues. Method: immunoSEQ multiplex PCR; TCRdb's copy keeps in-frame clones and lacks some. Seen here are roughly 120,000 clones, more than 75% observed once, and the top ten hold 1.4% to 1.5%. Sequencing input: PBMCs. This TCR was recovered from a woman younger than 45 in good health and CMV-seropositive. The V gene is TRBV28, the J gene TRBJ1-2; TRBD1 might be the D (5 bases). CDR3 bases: TGTGCCAGCGGCGGGACTATCATATCGGGCTATGGCTACACCTTC. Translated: CASGGTIISGYGYTF.